This T cell receptor beta chain is from a study of control samples from healthy donors and cancer patients. The CDR3 length is 13 residues. Trimming stripped 3 bases from V and 8 bases from J, with 12 bases between. The germline gives CDR1 KGHDR, CDR2 SFDVKD. TCRdb's copy holds only in-frame clones and misses some; the assay was immunoSEQ multiplex PCR. The sample holds approximately 89,000 clones, more than 75% seen once. The clonotype originates from a woman between 35 and 50 years old in good health. Sample: blood. J is TRBJ1-2 and V is TRBV24-1; a weak D match, TRBD1 (6 bases). For the CDR3, the DNA is TGTGCCACCAGTGATGCCGACAGGAGGGGCTACACCTTC. It is translated as CATSDADRRGYTF.